What follows are 26 T cell receptor beta chains derived from one specimen sequenced in a study of blood T cells in healthy people across ages. Primed by a sample-barcoded 5' primer and a J-beta primer mix, a second PCR proceeded for 7 to 11 cycles. Each CDR3 protein gets one entry after TCRdb re-called the 5' RACE reads with MiXCR. Here the sample spans around 1,500,000 distinct CDR3 sequences, 40% to 50% being singletons. Sequenced material: blood. These receptors were collected from a woman under 30 in good health.

This clonotype was seen only a few times. J is TRBJ2-3 and V is TRBV29-1; D might be TRBD2 (5 bases). The CDR3 contains 14 residues. Deletions cut 7 bases from V and 2 bases from J, with 16 bases between. Germline V gives CDR1 SQVTM, CDR2 ANQGSEA. As DNA, the CDR3 is TGCAGCGCCGAGACGGGGTTCCACACAGATACGCAGTATTTT. Translated, it gives CSAETGFHTDTQYF.

The chain has TRBV2 and TRBJ2-3; D uncertain. CDR1 is SNHLY, CDR2 FYNNEI, per germline. Deletions cut 8 bases from V and 6 bases from J, with 18 bases between. The length of the CDR3 is 14 residues. The CDR3 coding sequence is TGTGCCAGCTCCCCTTCTGCCCACCAGGATACGCAGTATTTT. This translates into CASSPSAHQDTQYF.

The rearrangement uses TRBV20-1 and TRBJ1-1; tentative D call: TRBD1 (6 bases). The V end lost 5 bases, the J end lost 0 bases, and 19 bases lay between the germline ends. CDR3 size: 16 residues. Germline assignment: CDR1 DFQATT and CDR2 SNEGSKA (reference sequence). The DNA for the CDR3 is TGCAGTGCTTTAGGTGAGGGGGGCCTCATGAACACTGAAGCTTTCTTT. Its translation: CSALGEGGLMNTEAFF.

This clonotype showed up just a few times. J is TRBJ2-5 and V is TRBV24-1; 7 positions agree with TRBD1. The CDR3 is 17 residues long. The V segment lost 0 bases and the J segment 1 base; nucleotides outside the gene matches: 7. Germline CDR1 is KGHDR and CDR2 is SFDVKD. In DNA form, the CDR3 reads TGTGCCACCAGTGATTTGAAGGGGGCTCTAACCCAAGAGACCCAGTACTTC. Translation gives CATSDLKGALTQETQYF.

Ten or more counts support this clonotype. V is TRBV29-1 and J is TRBJ2-5, with TRBD1 as a possible D gene (5 bases). Trimming left V 7 bases short and J 3 bases short, with 12 bases between. The CDR3 sequence is 12 residues long. Germline assignment: CDR1 SQVTM and CDR2 ANQGSEA. CDR3 protein: CSARGQEETQYF. The CDR3 bases are TGCAGCGCCCGAGGACAAGAAGAGACCCAGTACTTC. Drawing the rest from reference TRBV29-1 and TRBJ2-5, the complete variable domain is SAVISQKPSRDICQRGTSLTIQCQVDSQVTMMFWYRQQPGQSLTLIATANQGSEATYESGFVIDKFPISRPNLTFSTLTVSNMSPEDSSIYLCSARGQEETQYFGPGTRLLVL.

This clonotype is a singleton in its sample. This rearrangement joins TRBV12-3 or TRBV12-4 to TRBJ1-1; 7 nucleotides line up with TRBD1. Trimming cost V 6 bases and J 8 bases; bases outside gene matches: 15. The length of the CDR3 is 15 residues. The CDR3 is CASSHRQGPGSEAFF. CDR3 nucleotides: TGTGCCAGCAGCCACAGACAGGGTCCGGGATCGGAAGCTTTCTTT.

This chain uses TRBV10-3 with TRBJ2-7, with TRBD1 identical over 10 bases. With 4 bases clipped from V and 4 bases from J, the junction kept 7 bases outside the gene matches. The germline CDR1 and CDR2 sequences are ENHRY and SYGVKD. CDR3 length: 15 residues. DNA of the CDR3: TGTGCCATCAGTGCCACCGGGACAGGGGCTTACGAGCAGTACTTC. It yields the protein CAISATGTGAYEQYF.

The J gene is TRBJ2-1, the V gene TRBV7-9, with 12 bases lining up with TRBD2. This CDR3 has 18 residues. CDR1 SEHNR and CDR2 FQNEAQ come from the germline V gene (reference sequence). Unmatched junction bases numbered 11, after V lost 5 bases and J lost 3 bases. CDR3 nucleotide sequence: TGTGCCAGCAGCCAACCGACTAGCGGGAGAACCCGCTACAATGAGCAGTTCTTC. It codes for CASSQPTSGRTRYNEQFF.

CDR3 loop: CAISLQANNSPLHF. The DNA of the CDR3 is TGTGCCATCAGTTTACAGGCAAATAATTCACCCCTCCACTTT. V and J are TRBV10-3 and TRBJ1-6; D might be TRBD1 (5 bases). CDR1 and CDR2 (germline): ENHRY, SYGVKD. This CDR3 comprises 14 residues. The germline V and J ends were trimmed by 5 bases and 5 bases, with 10 bases remaining between them.

This clonotype has at least ten counts. The chain has TRBV12-3 or TRBV12-4 and TRBJ1-1; D is unresolved. CDR3 length equals 13 residues. Trimming took off 8 bases at V and 5 bases at J, with 15 bases between the two ends. CDR3 in DNA: TGTGCCAGCCAAATTTACCAAACGACTGAAGCTTTCTTT. Translation gives CASQIYQTTEAFF.

As concerns this clonotype: Its ends do not fully match the called genes, so a read error is possible. The chain recombines TRBV2 with TRBJ1-1; 7 nucleotides match TRBD1. The CDR3 spans 15 residues. CDR1 and CDR2 (germline): SNHLY, FYNNEI. The CDR3 DNA follows: TGTGCCGGCAGTGGGACAGCGTTCATGAACACTGAAGCTTTCTTT. This gives the protein CAGSGTAFMNTEAFF.

As regards this clonotype: Sequence at one end of the junction differs from germline and may be a read error. The genes are TRBV7-9 and TRBJ2-1, with D possibly being TRBD2 (6 bases). CDR3 length: 18 amino acids. The germline V gene encodes CDR1 SEHNR and CDR2 FQNEAQ (reference sequence). The CDR3 reads CVSSLAVTPQAGRDEEFF. CDR3 nucleotide sequence: TGTGTCAGCAGCTTAGCTGTGACGCCGCAAGCGGGTCGTGATGAGGAGTTCTTC.

This clonotype was seen only a few times. The chain combines TRBV5-1 with TRBJ2-2, with D uncertain. The ends were cut back, 4 bases at V and 5 bases at J, with 12 bases in the middle. Germline V gene data show CDR1 as SGHRS and CDR2 as YFSETQ. CDR3 size: 14 residues. The CDR3 DNA reads as TGCGCCAGCAGCGGTAATGAGGAGACCGGGGAGCTGTTTTTT. The encoded protein is CASSGNEETGELFF.

The gene calls are TRBV14 and TRBJ2-7; D might be TRBD1 or TRBD2, each matching 5 bases. Germline V gives CDR1 SGHDN, CDR2 FVKESK. CDR3 size: 14 residues. Trimming took 4 bases from V and 3 from J, leaving 13 bases between them. CDR3 in DNA: TGTGCCAGCAGCCCGGGACGGCCCTTCTACGAGCAGTACTTC. This gives the protein CASSPGRPFYEQYF.

The rearrangement links TRBV20-1 to TRBJ1-1; D unclear. V was shortened by 0 bases and J by 4 bases, with 18 bases between the two germline ends. Germline V gene lookup returns CDR1 DFQATT and CDR2 SNEGSKA (reference sequence). This CDR3 has 16 amino acids. This CDR3 reads CSARDTRLRVPTEAFF. Written as DNA, the CDR3 is TGCAGTGCTAGAGATACGAGATTACGGGTTCCCACTGAAGCTTTCTTT.

The chain combines TRBV5-1 with TRBJ2-3; 7 nucleotides agree with TRBD2. The CDR3 totals 15 residues. Trimming removed 4 bases from V and 5 bases from J; junction bases left unmatched: 10. Germline CDR1 SGHRS, CDR2 YFSETQ. CDR3 residues: CASSPPGTNKDTQYF. The CDR3 DNA reads TGCGCCAGCAGCCCCCCCGGGACTAACAAAGATACGCAGTATTTT.

This clonotype was found a few times. The rearrangement joins TRBV7-2 to TRBJ2-1, with a tentative D call TRBD2 (6 bases). There are 15 residues in the CDR3. V was clipped by 2 bases and J by 3 bases, with 11 bases between them. Germline loops: CDR1 SGHTA, CDR2 FQGNSA. Written as DNA, the CDR3 is TGTGCCAGCAGCTTAAGGGACTGGCGCTACAATGAGCAGTTCTTC. Protein: CASSLRDWRYNEQFF.

This chain joins TRBV3-1 and TRBJ2-1; 9 bases line up with TRBD2. The V gene end was trimmed by 3 bases and the J gene end by 7 bases; junction bases not matched to a gene: 4. Germline values: CDR1 LGHDT, CDR2 YNNKEL (reference sequence). This CDR3 region has 14 residues. This CDR3 reads CASSQLAGPNEQFF. As DNA, the CDR3 is TGTGCCAGCAGCCAGCTAGCGGGGCCAAATGAGCAGTTCTTC.

The chain combines TRBV18 with TRBJ1-2; D gene unclear. The length of the CDR3 is 13 residues. Deletions cut 0 bases from V and 5 bases from J, with 7 bases between. Per the germline V gene, CDR1 is KGHSH and CDR2 is LQKENI. CDR3 bases: TGTGCCAGCTCACCACCGGGAGAGTATGGCTACACCTTC. Amino acids: CASSPPGEYGYTF.

The chain links TRBV5-6 to TRBJ2-7; TRBD2 aligns across 15 bases. Trimming removed 3 bases from V and 3 bases from J; junction bases left unmatched: 10. In germline, CDR1 is SGHDT, CDR2 YYEEEE. The CDR3 consists of 18 residues. CDR3 protein: CASSYGTSGRPLYYEQYF. CDR3 nucleotides: TGTGCCAGCAGCTACGGGACTAGCGGGAGGCCCCTATACTACGAGCAGTACTTC.

This clonotype came up a few times. This chain connects TRBV5-6 to TRBJ2-3, with 9 bases that match TRBD2. Germline-derived CDR1 and CDR2 are SGHDT and YYEEEE. CDR3 size: 15 residues. V gave up 1 base and J gave up 5 bases; unmatched junction bases: 5. The CDR3 region is CASSLLAGVKDTQYF. The CDR3 nucleotides are TGTGCCAGCAGCTTGTTAGCGGGAGTGAAAGATACGCAGTATTTT.

This clonotype was counted between two and nine times. The chain is built from TRBV3-1 and TRBJ2-6; no firm D call. Deletions cut 1 base from V and 2 bases from J, with 6 bases between. The CDR3 is made up of 15 amino acids. Germline V CDR1 and CDR2: LGHDT, YNNKEL (reference sequence). CDR3 sequence reads: CASSQGMTGANVLTF. The CDR3 nucleotides are TGTGCCAGCAGCCAAGGTATGACTGGGGCCAACGTCCTGACTTTC.

The rearrangement links TRBV29-1 to TRBJ2-7, with TRBD1 matching 7 bases. The last part of the DNA fits TRBJ2-5 better; the J call may be wrong. This CDR3 contains 17 residues. CDR1 is SQVTM, CDR2 ANQGSEA, per germline. CDR3 in DNA: TGCAGCGTTCACGAATTTAAGACCGGGACAGACGGAGAGACCCAGTACTTC. This gives the protein CSVHEFKTGTDGETQYF.

This chain links TRBV6-5 with TRBJ2-7; D is possibly TRBD1 (6 bases). V lost 0 bases to trimming and J lost 0 bases, with 9 bases between them. Germline V gene sequence: CDR1 MNHEY, CDR2 SVGAGI. The CDR3 has 15 residues. The CDR3 region is CASSYSLDSSYEQYF. DNA for the CDR3: TGTGCCAGCAGTTACTCGTTGGACAGCTCCTACGAGCAGTACTTC.

The table lists this clonotype with a few counts. This chain connects TRBV4-1 to TRBJ1-2; the D gene is possibly TRBD1 (6 bases). This CDR3 is built from 15 residues. The V gene lost 0 bases and the J gene lost 5 bases, with 13 bases spanning the gap. Germline V gene data show CDR1 as MGHRA and CDR2 as YSYEKL. The CDR3 sequence: CASSQESTGRYGYTF. The DNA of the CDR3 is TGCGCCAGCAGCCAAGAGTCGACAGGACGGTATGGCTACACCTTC.

CDR3 in DNA: TGTGCCAGCAGGGAAGCGGGGGAATCTAGCACAGATACGCAGTATTTT. It codes for CASREAGESSTDTQYF. J is TRBJ2-3 and V is TRBV11-2; 8 bases are a match to TRBD2. CDR3 size: 16 residues. Germline CDR1 reads SGHAT; CDR2 reads FQNNGV. The V segment lost 6 bases and the J segment 0 bases; nucleotides outside the gene matches: 8. The variable domain in full, completed from reference TRBV11-2 and TRBJ2-3, reads EAGVAQSPRYKIIEKRQSVAFWCNPISGHATLYWYQQILGQGPKLLIQFQNNGVVDDSQLPKDRFSAERLKGVDSTLKIQPAKLEDSAVYLCASREAGESSTDTQYFGPGTRLTVL.